The sequence of this T cell receptor (beta chain) was determined in a study of PD-L1 blockade in urothelial cancer. Looking at the study overall: Blood was tested 3 weeks (second dose) and 6 weeks into treatment. General observations from the study: Durable-benefit patients expanded tumor-associated blood clones more at 3 weeks.

Spiking of synthetic TCR analog templates was performed in each PCR. Profiled with immunoSEQ multiplex PCR; TCRdb holds only in-frame clones, not every one. Here the sample spans about 50,000 clones, around four fifths being singletons. The CDR3 covers 14 residues. Germline V lookup: CDR1 SGHTA, CDR2 FQGNSA. V was shortened by 1 base and J by 3 bases, with 10 bases between the two germline ends. Indicated time point: pretreatment peripheral blood. The study enrolled patients with locally advanced or metastatic urothelial carcinoma. This clone has a single count. What it binds is not known. The receptor was isolated from a man between 65 and 85 years old with urothelial cancer. V gene TRBV7-2 combines with J gene TRBJ2-7; D is perhaps TRBD2 (6 bases). The sequencing used PBMCs, collected around atezolizumab (anti-PD-L1) treatment. This CDR3 reads CASSLVRDSYEQYF. CDR3 in DNA: TGTGCCAGCAGCTTAGTGCGGGATAGCTACGAGCAGTACTTC.